This T cell receptor beta chain was documented in a study of human versus mouse CDR3 diversity and MHC coevolution. Assay: immunoSEQ multiplex PCR; the TCRdb copy retains only in-frame clones and omits some. Of around 59,000 clones detected, approximately 94% appear once; the ten largest clones hold approximately 20%. Cells were CD45RO-negative CD62L-positive naive CD4 T cells sorted from PBMCs. CDR1 LNHDA and CDR2 SQIVND come from the germline V gene (reference sequence). V was clipped by 4 bases and J by 3 bases, with 9 bases between them. This CDR3 contains 13 residues. Broader study findings: Among all groups, two of three human donors showed least clonal inequality. On average, humans showed more CDR3 deletions and insertions than mice. By iCHAO1, human TCR beta clonotypes numbered approximately 1.6 million, the most.

Regarding this clone: Its target is unknown.

The chain links TRBV19 to TRBJ1-1; D unresolved. Sequencing input: naive CD4+ T cells from blood. The sample's subset: CD45RO-negative CD62L-positive naive CD4 T cells. The receptor's source is a person aged 55 to 75 in good health. The CDR3 sequence: CASSNSVDTEAFF. The DNA for the CDR3 is TGTGCCAGTAGTAATTCGGTGGACACTGAAGCTTTCTTT.